The 2 T cell receptor beta chains presented below share a single source sample, sequenced in a study of blood T cell repertoires in COVID-19. Assay used: immunoSEQ multiplex PCR; TCRdb lists only in-frame clones, some missing. The sample yields 35,000 to 40,000 clones, 88% seen once. The sample taken for sequencing was peripheral blood. These receptors were taken from a man between 60 and 75 years old with active COVID-19.

The gene calls are TRBV9 and TRBJ2-3; TRBD1 aligns across 8 bases. CDR1 is SGDLS, CDR2 YYNGEE, per germline. The CDR3 extends over 16 amino acids. The trim removed 1 base at V and 5 bases at J, leaving 9 bases unmatched. The CDR3: CASSVYQAGGRDTQYF. CDR3 in DNA: TGTGCCAGCAGCGTATACCAGGCAGGGGGCCGAGATACGCAGTATTTT.

The J gene is TRBJ2-3, the V gene TRBV9, with 10 bases that match TRBD2. This CDR3 comprises 17 residues. Germline CDR1 reads SGDLS; CDR2 reads YYNGEE. V lost 4 bases, J lost 0 bases, and 8 bases stayed unmatched. CDR3 residues: CASSPTGTSVSTDTQYF. CDR3 bases: TGTGCCAGCAGCCCCACCGGGACTAGCGTGAGCACAGATACGCAGTATTTT. The whole variable domain, filled in from reference TRBV9 and TRBJ2-3, reads DSGVTQTPKHLITATGQRVTLRCSPRSGDLSVYWYQQSLDQGLQFLIQYYNGEERAKGNILERFSAQQFPDLHSELNLSSLELGDSALYFCASSPTGTSVSTDTQYFGPGTRLTVL.